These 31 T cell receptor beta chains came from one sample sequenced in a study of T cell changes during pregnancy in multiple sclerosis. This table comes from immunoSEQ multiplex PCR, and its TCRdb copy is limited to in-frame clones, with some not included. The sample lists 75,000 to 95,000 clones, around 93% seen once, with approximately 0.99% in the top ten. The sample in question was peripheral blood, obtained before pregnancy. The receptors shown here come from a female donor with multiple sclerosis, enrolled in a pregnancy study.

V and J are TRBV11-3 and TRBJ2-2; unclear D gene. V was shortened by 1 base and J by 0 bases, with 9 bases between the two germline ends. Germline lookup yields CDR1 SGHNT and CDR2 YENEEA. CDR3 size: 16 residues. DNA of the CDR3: TGTGCCAGCAGCTTAGGCCCCTACGCGAACACCGGGGAGCTGTTTTTT. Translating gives CASSLGPYANTGELFF.

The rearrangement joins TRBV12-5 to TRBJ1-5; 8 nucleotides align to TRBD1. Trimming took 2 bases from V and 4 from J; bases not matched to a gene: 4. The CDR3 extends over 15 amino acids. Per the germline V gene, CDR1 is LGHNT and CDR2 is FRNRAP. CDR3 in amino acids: CASGLMTGVNQPQHF. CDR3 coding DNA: TGTGCTAGTGGTTTGATGACAGGGGTTAATCAGCCCCAGCATTTT.

DNA of the CDR3: TGTGCCAGCTCACCACCGGGACTAGCAGATACGCAGTATTTT. It codes for CASSPPGLADTQYF. The chain couples TRBV18 to TRBJ2-3, with TRBD2 identical over 8 bases. J gave up 4 bases and V 0 bases, and 0 bases lay outside the gene matches. Per germline, CDR1 KGHSH and CDR2 LQKENI. This CDR3 region has 14 residues.

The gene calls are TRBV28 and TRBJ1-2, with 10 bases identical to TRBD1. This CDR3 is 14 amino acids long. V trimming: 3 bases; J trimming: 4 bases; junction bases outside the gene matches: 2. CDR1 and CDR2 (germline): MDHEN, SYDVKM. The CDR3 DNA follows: TGTGCCAGCAGTTTTGGACAGGGGGTCTATGGCTACACCTTC. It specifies CASSFGQGVYGYTF.

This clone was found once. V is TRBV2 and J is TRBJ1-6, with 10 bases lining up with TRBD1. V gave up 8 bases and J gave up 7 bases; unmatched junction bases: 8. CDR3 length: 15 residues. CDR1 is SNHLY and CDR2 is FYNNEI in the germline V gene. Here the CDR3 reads CASHKWGQGNSPLHF. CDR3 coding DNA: TGTGCCAGCCACAAGTGGGGACAGGGGAATTCACCCCTCCACTTT.

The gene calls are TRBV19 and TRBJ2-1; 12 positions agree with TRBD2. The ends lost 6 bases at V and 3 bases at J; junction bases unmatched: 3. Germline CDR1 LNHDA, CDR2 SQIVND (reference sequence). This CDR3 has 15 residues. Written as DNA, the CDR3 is TGTGCCAGTAGGCTAGCGGGGGGGGGCTACAATGAGCAGTTCTTC. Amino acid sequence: CASRLAGGGYNEQFF.

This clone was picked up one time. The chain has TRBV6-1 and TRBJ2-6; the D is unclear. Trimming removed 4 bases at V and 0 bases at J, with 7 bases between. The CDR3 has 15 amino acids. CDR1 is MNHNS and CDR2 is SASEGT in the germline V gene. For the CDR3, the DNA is TGTGCCAGCAGTGGCGGTACCTCTGGGGCCAACGTCCTGACTTTC. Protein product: CASSGGTSGANVLTF.

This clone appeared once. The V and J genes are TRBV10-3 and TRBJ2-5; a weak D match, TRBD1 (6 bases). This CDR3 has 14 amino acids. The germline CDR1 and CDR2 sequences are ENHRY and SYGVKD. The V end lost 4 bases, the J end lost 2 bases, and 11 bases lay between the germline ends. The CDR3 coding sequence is TGTGCCATCAGTGCGTTAGGGGGTCAAGAGACCCAGTACTTC. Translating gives CAISALGGQETQYF.

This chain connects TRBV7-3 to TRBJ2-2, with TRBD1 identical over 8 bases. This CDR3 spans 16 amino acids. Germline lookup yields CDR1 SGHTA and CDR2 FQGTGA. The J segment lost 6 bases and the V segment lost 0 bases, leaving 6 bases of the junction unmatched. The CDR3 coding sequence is TGTGCCAGCAGCTTAACCCGGACAGGGATCGCCGGGGAGCTGTTTTTT. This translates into CASSLTRTGIAGELFF.

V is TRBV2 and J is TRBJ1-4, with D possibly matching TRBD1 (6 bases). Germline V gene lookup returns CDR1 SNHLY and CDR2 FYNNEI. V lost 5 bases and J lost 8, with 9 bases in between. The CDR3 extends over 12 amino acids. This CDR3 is CASSKGQEKLFF. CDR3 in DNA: TGTGCCAGCAGTAAAGGACAGGAAAAACTGTTTTTT.

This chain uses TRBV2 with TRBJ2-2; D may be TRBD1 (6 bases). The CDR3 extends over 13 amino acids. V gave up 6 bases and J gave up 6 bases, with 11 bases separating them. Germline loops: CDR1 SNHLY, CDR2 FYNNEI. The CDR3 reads CASRGQGPGELFF. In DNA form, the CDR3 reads TGTGCCAGCAGGGGCCAGGGGCCCGGGGAGCTGTTTTTT.

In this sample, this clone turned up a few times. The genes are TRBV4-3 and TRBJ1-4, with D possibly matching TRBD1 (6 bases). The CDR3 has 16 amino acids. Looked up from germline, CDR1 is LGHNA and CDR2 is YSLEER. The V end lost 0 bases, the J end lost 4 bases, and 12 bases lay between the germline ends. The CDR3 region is CASSQDRTAFNEKLFF. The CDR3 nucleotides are TGCGCCAGCAGCCAAGATCGGACAGCTTTTAATGAAAAACTGTTTTTT.

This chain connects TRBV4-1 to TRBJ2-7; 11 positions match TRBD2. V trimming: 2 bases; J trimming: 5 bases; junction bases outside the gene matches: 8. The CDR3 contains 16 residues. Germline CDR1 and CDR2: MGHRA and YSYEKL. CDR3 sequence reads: CASSQPAMGLADEQYF. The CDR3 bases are TGCGCCAGCAGCCAACCCGCGATGGGACTAGCGGACGAGCAGTACTTC.

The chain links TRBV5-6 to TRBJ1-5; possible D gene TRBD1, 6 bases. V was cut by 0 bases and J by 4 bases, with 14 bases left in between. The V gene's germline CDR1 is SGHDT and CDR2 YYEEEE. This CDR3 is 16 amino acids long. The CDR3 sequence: CASSLGTERGNQPQHF. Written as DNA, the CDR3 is TGTGCCAGCAGCTTGGGGACAGAGCGAGGGAATCAGCCCCAGCATTTT.

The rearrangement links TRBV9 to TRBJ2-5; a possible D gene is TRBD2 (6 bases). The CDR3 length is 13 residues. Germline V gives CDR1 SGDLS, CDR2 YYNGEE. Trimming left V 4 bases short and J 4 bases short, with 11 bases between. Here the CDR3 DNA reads TGTGCCAGCAGCCCTCACGGGGGAGAGACCCAGTACTTC. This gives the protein CASSPHGGETQYF.

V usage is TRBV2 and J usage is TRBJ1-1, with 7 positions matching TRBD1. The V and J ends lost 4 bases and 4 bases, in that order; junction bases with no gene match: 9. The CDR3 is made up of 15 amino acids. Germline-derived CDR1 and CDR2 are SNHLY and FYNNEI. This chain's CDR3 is CASSARQGWGTEAFF. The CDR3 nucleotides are TGTGCCAGCAGTGCCCGACAGGGATGGGGCACTGAAGCTTTCTTT.

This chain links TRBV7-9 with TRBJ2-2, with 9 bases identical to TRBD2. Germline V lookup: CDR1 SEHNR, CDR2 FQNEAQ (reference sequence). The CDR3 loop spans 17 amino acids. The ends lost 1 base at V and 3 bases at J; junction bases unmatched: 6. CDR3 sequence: CASSLGLLAGYTGELFF. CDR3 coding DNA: TGTGCCAGCAGCTTAGGCTTGCTAGCGGGGTACACCGGGGAGCTGTTTTTT.

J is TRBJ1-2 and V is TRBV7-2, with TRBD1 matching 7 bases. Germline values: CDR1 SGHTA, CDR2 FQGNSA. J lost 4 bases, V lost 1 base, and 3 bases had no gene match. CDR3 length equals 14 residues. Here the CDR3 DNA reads TGTGCCAGCAGCTTAGACCACAGGGGCTATGGCTACACCTTC. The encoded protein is CASSLDHRGYGYTF. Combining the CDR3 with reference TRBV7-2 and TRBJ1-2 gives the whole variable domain GAGVSQSPSNKVTEKGKDVELRCDPISGHTALYWYRQSLGQGLEFLIYFQGNSAPDKSGLPSDRFSAERTGGSVSTLTIQRTQQEDSAVYLCASSLDHRGYGYTFGSGTRLTVV.

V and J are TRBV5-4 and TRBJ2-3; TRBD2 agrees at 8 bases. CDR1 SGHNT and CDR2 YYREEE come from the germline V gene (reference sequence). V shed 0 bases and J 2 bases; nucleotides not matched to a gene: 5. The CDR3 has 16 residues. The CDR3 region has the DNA TGTGCCAGCAGCTTGGGGGTAGCGGGGCTCACAGATACGCAGTATTTT. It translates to CASSLGVAGLTDTQYF.

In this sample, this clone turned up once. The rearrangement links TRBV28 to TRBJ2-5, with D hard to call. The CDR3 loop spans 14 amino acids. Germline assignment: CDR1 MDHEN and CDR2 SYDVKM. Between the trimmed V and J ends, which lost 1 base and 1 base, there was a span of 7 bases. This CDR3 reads CASSLLSGQETQYF. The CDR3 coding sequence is TGTGCCAGCAGTTTATTGTCGGGCCAAGAGACCCAGTACTTC.

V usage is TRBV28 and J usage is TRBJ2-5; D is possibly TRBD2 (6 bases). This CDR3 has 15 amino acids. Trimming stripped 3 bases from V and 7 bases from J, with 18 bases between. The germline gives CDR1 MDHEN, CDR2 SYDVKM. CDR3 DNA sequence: TGTGCCAGCAGTTTTTCCGGGAGTGGTAGGGGGACCCAGTACTTC. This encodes CASSFSGSGRGTQYF.

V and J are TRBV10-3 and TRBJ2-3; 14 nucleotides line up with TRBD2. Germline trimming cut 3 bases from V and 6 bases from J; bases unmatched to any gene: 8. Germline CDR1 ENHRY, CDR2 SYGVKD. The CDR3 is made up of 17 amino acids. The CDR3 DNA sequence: TGTGCCATCAGTGACCATGGGACTAGCGGGAGCGGTGATACGCAGTATTTT. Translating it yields CAISDHGTSGSGDTQYF.

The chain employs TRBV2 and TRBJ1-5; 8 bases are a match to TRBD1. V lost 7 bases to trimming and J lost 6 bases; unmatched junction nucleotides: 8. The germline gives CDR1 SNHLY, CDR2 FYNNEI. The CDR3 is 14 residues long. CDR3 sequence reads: CASNLGQAGQPQHF. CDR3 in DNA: TGTGCCAGCAATCTGGGACAGGCCGGTCAGCCCCAGCATTTT.

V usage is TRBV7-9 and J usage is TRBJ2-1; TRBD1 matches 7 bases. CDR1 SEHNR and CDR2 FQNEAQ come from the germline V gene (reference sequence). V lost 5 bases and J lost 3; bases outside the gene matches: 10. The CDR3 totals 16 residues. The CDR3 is CASSQPLRDSYNEQFF. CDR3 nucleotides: TGTGCCAGCAGCCAGCCCCTTCGGGACAGCTACAATGAGCAGTTCTTC.

The CDR3, as DNA: TGTGCCAGCTCACCAGGACTAGCGGGGGCCAAAAACACCGGGGAGCTGTTTTTT. It translates to CASSPGLAGAKNTGELFF. The chain joins TRBV18 to TRBJ2-2, with TRBD2 matching over 13 bases. The CDR3 is 18 residues long. V was clipped by 2 bases and J by 2 bases; unmatched bases: 5. Germline values: CDR1 KGHSH, CDR2 LQKENI.

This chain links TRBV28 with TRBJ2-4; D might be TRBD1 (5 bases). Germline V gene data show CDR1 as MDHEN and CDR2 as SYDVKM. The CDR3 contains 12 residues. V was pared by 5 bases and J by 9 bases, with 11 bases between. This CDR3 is CASSPTAPIQYF. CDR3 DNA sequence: TGTGCCAGCAGTCCGACAGCGCCCATTCAGTACTTC.

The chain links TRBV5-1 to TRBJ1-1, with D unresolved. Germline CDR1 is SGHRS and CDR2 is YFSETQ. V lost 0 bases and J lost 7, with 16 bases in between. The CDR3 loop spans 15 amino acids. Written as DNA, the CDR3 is TGCGCCAGCAGCTTGGTTGGGAGCGCGGGAAGTGAAGCTTTCTTT. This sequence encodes CASSLVGSAGSEAFF.

The CDR3 coding sequence is TGTGCCAGCAGTTTAATCGGGACCTACGAGCAGTACTTC. Translation gives CASSLIGTYEQYF. The V gene is TRBV5-8, the J gene TRBJ2-7, with TRBD2 as a possible D gene (5 bases). Trimming pared 5 bases from V and 2 bases from J, leaving 11 bases between. Germline lookup yields CDR1 SGHTS and CDR2 YDEGEE. The CDR3 totals 13 residues.

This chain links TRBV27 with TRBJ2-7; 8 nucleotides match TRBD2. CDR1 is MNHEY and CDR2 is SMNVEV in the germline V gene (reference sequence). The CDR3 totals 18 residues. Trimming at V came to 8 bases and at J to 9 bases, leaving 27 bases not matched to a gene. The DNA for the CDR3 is TGTGCCAGCCGCGCCGGTGGAGGCGGGAGGACCCCCTTCCGTGGGCAGTACTTC. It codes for CASRAGGGGRTPFRGQYF.

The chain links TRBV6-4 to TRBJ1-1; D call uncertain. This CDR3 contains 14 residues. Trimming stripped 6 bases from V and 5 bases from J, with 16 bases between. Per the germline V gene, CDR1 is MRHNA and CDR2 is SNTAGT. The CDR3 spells CASSPREGGTEAFF. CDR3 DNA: TGTGCCAGCAGCCCACGGGAAGGAGGAACTGAAGCTTTCTTT.

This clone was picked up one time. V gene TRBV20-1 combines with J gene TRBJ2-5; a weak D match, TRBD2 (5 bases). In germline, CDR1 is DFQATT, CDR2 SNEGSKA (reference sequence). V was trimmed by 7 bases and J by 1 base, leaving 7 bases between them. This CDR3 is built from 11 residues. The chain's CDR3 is CSVGVQETQYF. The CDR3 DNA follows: TGCAGTGTCGGGGTCCAAGAGACCCAGTACTTC.